The rows below give T cell receptor beta chains drawn from one sample of a study of CD8+CD57+ T cells in acquired aplastic anemia. TCRdb analysed the reads with MiXCR anew, one entry per CDR3 protein. The sample contains 62,000 or so distinct CDR3 sequences, roughly half of which appear only once. The specimen was sorted CD4+, CD8+, or CD8+CD57+ T cells (not recorded which) from PBMCs. These receptors were taken from a human donor in good health, serving as a control. CDR3s include the opening cysteine and the closing phenylalanine or tryptophan. A D gene is named only where the DNA matches it firmly. Size is omitted from some rows. Given values are once, few, many or a class for expanded clones.

D	V	J	size	CDR3	DNA
-	TRBV2	TRBJ2-5	few	CASSTETQYF	TGTGCCAGCAGTACGGAGACCCAGTACTTC
-	TRBV9	TRBJ2-3	-	CASSGGSFLGGPQYF	TGTGCCAGCAGCGGGGGTTCGTTTCTAGGCGGCCCACAGTATTTT
TRBD2	TRBV11-2	TRBJ2-1	once	CASSPPGLAIYNEQFF	TGTGCCAGCAGCCCTCCGGGACTAGCGATCTACAATGAGCAGTTCTTC
-	TRBV7-6	TRBJ2-7	-	CASSLAAGVLSHYEQYF	TGTGCCAGCAGCTTAGCGGCAGGGGTTTTGTCCCACTACGAGCAGTACTTC
-	TRBV19	TRBJ1-2	-	CASRGLYGYTF	TGTGCCAGTAGGGGGCTCTATGGCTACACCTTC
TRBD1	TRBV7-2	TRBJ2-5	many	CASSLGQGLETQYF	TGTGCCAGCAGCTTAGGACAGGGGTTGGAGACCCAGTACTTC
-	TRBV7-9	TRBJ1-1	many	CASSHYQGPEAFF	TGTGCCAGCAGCCACTACCAGGGGCCTGAAGCTTTCTTT
-	TRBV6-1	TRBJ2-1	many	CASSGLAGRGYNEQFF	TGTGCCAGCAGTGGTCTGGCAGGGAGAGGTTACAATGAGCAGTTCTTC
-	TRBV20-1	TRBJ1-1	-	CSARDTQGSTEAFF	TGCAGTGCTAGAGATACACAGGGTAGCACTGAAGCTTTCTTT
-	TRBV15	TRBJ2-1	-	CATSRGGGGVNEQFF	TGTGCCACCAGCAGAGGAGGGGGAGGTGTGAATGAGCAGTTCTTC
TRBD1	TRBV7-3	TRBJ1-2	many	CASSLTGTGDGYTF	TGTGCCAGCAGCTTAACCGGGACAGGGGATGGCTACACCTTC
TRBD2	TRBV24-1	TRBJ2-5	-	CATSGTDGGRPSETQHF	TGTGCCACCAGTGGGACGGATGGCGGGAGGCCGTCAGAGACCCAGCACTTC
-	TRBV5-1	TRBJ2-7	once	CASSSRGAHEQYF	TGCGCCAGCAGCTCCCGGGGGGCCCACGAGCAGTACTTC
TRBD1	TRBV10-3	TRBJ2-7	-	CAIMGQGAREQYF	TGTGCCATCATGGGACAGGGGGCGCGGGAGCAGTACTTC
-	TRBV15	TRBJ2-6	many	CATSSRVSGANVLTF	TGTGCCACCAGCAGCAGGGTGTCTGGGGCCAACGTCCTGACTTTC
-	TRBV19	TRBJ2-5	-	CASSTSGQGFETQYF	TGTGCCAGTAGCACCTCGGGGCAGGGTTTTGAGACCCAGTACTTC
-	TRBV20-1	TRBJ2-5	-	CSASGASGETQYF	TGCAGTGCTAGTGGGGCGTCGGGGGAGACCCAGTACTTC
TRBD1	TRBV7-2	TRBJ1-2	-	CASSLAGTGGYGYTF	TGTGCCAGCAGCTTAGCGGGGACAGGGGGTTATGGCTACACCTTC
-	TRBV19	TRBJ1-2	medium-sized	CASSISGDGYTF	TGTGCCAGTAGTATTAGCGGAGATGGCTACACCTTC
-	TRBV7-2	TRBJ2-3	once	CASRPTDTQYF	TGTGCCAGCAGACCCACAGATACGCAGTATTTT
-	TRBV19	TRBJ2-5	-	CASSTEQGETQYF	TGTGCCAGTAGTACCGAACAGGGTGAGACCCAGTACTTC
-	TRBV29-1	TRBJ1-1	-	CSVEGTENTEAFF	TGCAGCGTTGAAGGGACAGAGAACACTGAAGCTTTCTTT